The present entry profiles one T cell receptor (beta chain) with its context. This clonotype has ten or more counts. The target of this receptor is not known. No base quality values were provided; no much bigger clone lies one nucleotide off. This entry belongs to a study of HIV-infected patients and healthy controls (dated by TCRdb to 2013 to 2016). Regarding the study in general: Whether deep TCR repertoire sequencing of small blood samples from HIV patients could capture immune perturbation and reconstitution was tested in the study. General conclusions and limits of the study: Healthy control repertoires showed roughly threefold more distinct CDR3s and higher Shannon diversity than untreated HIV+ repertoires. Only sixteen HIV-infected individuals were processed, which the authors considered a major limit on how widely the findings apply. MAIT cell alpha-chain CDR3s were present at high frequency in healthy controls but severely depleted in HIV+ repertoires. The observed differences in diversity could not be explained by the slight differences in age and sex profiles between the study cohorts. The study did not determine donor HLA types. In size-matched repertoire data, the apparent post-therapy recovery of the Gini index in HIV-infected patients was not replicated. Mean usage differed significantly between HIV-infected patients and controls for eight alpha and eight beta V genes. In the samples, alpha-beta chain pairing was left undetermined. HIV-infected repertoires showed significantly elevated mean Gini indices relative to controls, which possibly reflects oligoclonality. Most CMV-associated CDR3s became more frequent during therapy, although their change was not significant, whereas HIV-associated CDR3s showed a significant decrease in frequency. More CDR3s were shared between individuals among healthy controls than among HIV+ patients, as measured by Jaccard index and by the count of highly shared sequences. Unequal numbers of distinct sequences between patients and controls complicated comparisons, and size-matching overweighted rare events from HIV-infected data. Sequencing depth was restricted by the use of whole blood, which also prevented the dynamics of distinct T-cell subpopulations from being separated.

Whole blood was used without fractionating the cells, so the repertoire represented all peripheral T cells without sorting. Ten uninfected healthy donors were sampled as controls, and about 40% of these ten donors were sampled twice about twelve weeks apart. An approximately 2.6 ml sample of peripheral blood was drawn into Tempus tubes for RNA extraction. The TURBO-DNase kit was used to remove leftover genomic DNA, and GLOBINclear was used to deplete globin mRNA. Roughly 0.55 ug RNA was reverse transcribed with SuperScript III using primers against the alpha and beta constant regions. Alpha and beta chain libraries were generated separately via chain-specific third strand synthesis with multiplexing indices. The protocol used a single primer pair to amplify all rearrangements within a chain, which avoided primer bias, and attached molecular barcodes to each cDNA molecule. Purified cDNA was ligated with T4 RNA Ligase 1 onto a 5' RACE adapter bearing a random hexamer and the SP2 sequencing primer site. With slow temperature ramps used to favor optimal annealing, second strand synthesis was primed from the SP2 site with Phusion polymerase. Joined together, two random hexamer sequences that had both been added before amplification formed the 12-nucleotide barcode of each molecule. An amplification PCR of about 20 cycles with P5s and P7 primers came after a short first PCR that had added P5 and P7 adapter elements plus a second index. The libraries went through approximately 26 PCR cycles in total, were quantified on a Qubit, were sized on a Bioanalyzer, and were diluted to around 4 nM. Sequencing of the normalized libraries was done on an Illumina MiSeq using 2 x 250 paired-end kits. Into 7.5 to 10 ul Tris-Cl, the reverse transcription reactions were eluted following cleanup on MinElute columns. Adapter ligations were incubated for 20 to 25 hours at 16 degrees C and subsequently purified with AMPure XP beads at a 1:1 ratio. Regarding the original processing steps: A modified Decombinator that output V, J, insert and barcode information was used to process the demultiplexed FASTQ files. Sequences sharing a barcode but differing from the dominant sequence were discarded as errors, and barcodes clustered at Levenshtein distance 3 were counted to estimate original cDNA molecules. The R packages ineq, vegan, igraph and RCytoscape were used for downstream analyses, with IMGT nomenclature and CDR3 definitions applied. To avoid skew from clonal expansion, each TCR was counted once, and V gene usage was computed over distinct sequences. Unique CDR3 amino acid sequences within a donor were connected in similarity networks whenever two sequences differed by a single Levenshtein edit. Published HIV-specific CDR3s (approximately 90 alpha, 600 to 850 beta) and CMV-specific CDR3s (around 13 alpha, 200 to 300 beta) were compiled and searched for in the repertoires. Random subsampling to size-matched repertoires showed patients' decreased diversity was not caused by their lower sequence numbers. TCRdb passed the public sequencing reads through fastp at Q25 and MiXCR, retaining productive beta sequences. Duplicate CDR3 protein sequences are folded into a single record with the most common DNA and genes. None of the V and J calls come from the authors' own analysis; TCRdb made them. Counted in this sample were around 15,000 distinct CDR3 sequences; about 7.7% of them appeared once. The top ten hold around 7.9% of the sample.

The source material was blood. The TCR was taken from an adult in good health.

The sequenced DNA: TGTGCCAGCAGTTTAGAGGAATTGTTAGATACGCAGTATTTT. The translation is CASSLEELLDTQYF. The sequence joins TRBV12-3 or TRBV12-4 to TRBJ2-3; the D gene identity is not certain. V gives up 1 base and J gives up 5 bases, and the segment between their germline ends measures 10 bases. The CDR3 runs 14 residues from the cysteine to the phenylalanine. CDR3 DNA only is kept here, 42 bases in frame from base 1.